This TCR beta chain was sequenced for a study of persistence of HIV-infected CD4 T cells (TCRdb year 2020). Notes on the research overall: The median time participants had been on suppressive ART was 7 to 8 years. Peripheral blood samples of up to roughly 200 mL were collected at multiple time points, except for a couple of participants, who underwent leukapheresis at a single time point. The study isolated CMV- and HIV-1 Gag-responding CD4+ T cells from ART-treated individuals to examine antigen-driven clonal expansion of HIV-1-infected cells. TCRbeta sequencing assessed the clonality of all cells in each sorted population, while proviral sequencing assessed the clonality of infected cells. The TCR cluster analysis across participants included eight or nine participants for CMV and six or seven participants for Gag. On the study overall, not on this receptor specifically: Few individuals were included in the study, and only a limited range of antigens was tested. Enrichment of degenerate expanded CDR3beta sequences was found in antigen-responding cells, suggesting convergent selection of CD4+ responses to CMV and Gag. Significantly lower TCRbeta richness was observed in CMV- and Gag-responding cells than in anti-CD3/anti-CD28-responding cells, and higher oligoclonality was observed in CMV-responding cells than in CD3/CD28-stimulated and Gag-responding cells. Bulk TCR analyses could not be limited to the rare CMV-responding cells that actually contained HIV-1 proviruses. Within the same sorted populations, TCR oligoclonality correlated with proviral oligoclonality.

Reading the label with the study, this specimen's treatment or condition is: suppressive antiretroviral therapy. A pool of overlapping 15-mer peptides from HIV-1 Gag, at 1 ug per peptide per mL, was used to stimulate the cells. Sorting of responding CD4+ T cells was based on upregulation of both CD40 ligand and CD69. HIV-1-infected adults in whom suppressive ART had been started during chronic infection were enrolled as participants. Plasma HIV-1 RNA had been undetectable (below 50 copies/mL) in participants for at least 4 years. To be included, participants needed a CD4+ T cell count above 400 cells/uL and a positive CMV serology. Before stimulation, PBMCs were isolated using density centrifugation and then depleted of CD8+ T cells. CD8-depleted PBMCs were stimulated for over 15 hours with anti-CD28/CD49d costimulation, CD40-blocking antibody and enfuvirtide to prevent new infections. Cell sorting was performed on a Beckman Coulter MoFlo Legacy or XDP sorter, and dead cells were excluded with propidium iodide. Genomic DNA was extracted using the QIAamp DNA Mini Kit for samples with more than one million cells and using the Quick-DNA Microprep Kit for all other samples.

This clone was seen more than once but under ten times. What antigen it recognizes has not been identified. Within one base of it there is no much larger clone, and no base qualities were kept. The immunoSEQ hsTCRB assay version 4, run in survey mode, was used to sequence TCRbeta repertoires from genomic DNA. For TCRbeta sequencing, genomic DNA was diluted to roughly 11 ng/uL, and up to 1 ug was used per sample. The authors processed their data as follows. Analysis of the TCRbeta data was done in ImmunoSeq Analyzer 3.0, and diversity was computed on productive nucleotide rearrangements. Using the Immunarch R package, lower-bound TCR diversity was estimated with the improved Chao index and clonality was estimated with the Gini coefficient. Nucleotide rearrangements that differed but encoded the same CDR3beta amino acid sequence were counted as separate clonotypes. TCRbeta sequences significantly enriched in antigen-responding cells relative to anti-CD3/anti-CD28-activated cells were identified by differential abundance analysis. Using predicted peptide-MHC specificity as the basis, GLIPH2 grouped TCRs into clusters, both for each participant individually and for the merged data sets that combined participants. Entries here come from immuneACCESS through TCRdb and include only in-frame sequences with V and J called. Some clones fail to appear in such tables; in the studies checked, an unresolved V gene covers under half of the shortfall, and the cause of the remainder is unknown. D and trimming come from the DNA, and the V and J calls and clone size come from that table. Here the sample has about 14,000 clones; over 65% occur a single time. About 7% of the sample is in the top ten clones.

From its cysteine to its phenylalanine, the CDR3 spans 15 amino acids. CDR3 DNA is the only sequence kept; it has 45 bases, read in frame from the first base. V ends up 7 bases short and J 6 bases short, with an unmatched junction base count of 9. Reading the germline V gene gives CDR1 MDHEN and CDR2 SYDVKM. The starting material was CD4+ T cells sorted from PBMCs after approximately 19-hour stimulation, obtained from a patient who received antiretroviral therapy. The meaning of the sample's cell subset or site label: CD40L+CD69+ CD4 T cells responding to HIV-1 Gag peptides. The rearrangement joined TRBV28 to TRBJ1-6, with 7 bases in between that match TRBD1. This sequence originates from an adult man with HIV who was CMV-seropositive. DNA sequence: TGTGCCAGCAAACTCCCAGACAGGGCTAATTCACCCCTCCACTTT. Its coded protein is CASKLPDRANSPLHF.